Sequencing of this TCR beta chain was carried out in a study of cytomegalovirus exposure and HLA in healthy donors. Study at large: Of around 400 genotyped donors, roughly 81% grouped in the Caucasian-associated ancestry cluster.

Although they were nominally healthy when sampled, donors likely had unrecorded immune exposures. The study, taken as a whole, reports: A later analysis showed TCR association rates differing by HLA locus, peaking at DRB1 and lowest at HLA-C. An ancestry cluster, one associated with Asian ancestry, reportedly showed fewer N-insertions than the approximately 670-donor mean in a later analysis.

The PCR contained 60 Vbeta and 13 Jbeta primers. TCRdb's copy holds only in-frame clones and misses some; the assay was immunoSEQ multiplex PCR. The data contain over 65,000 clones, under 80% of them singletons. Trimming cost V 4 bases and J 5 bases; bases outside gene matches: 10. Germline-derived CDR1 and CDR2 are SGHRS and YFSETQ. The CDR3 has 15 amino acids. This clone was observed a few times. Its cognate antigen is unknown. Sequenced material: PBMCs. J is TRBJ1-1 and V is TRBV5-1; 8 bases line up with TRBD1. The sequence was collected from a woman aged 45-59 years in good health and CMV-seropositive. CDR3 sequence reads: CASSRPTGERTEAFF. The DNA for the CDR3 is TGCGCCAGCAGCCGGCCGACAGGGGAAAGGACTGAAGCTTTCTTT.